This entry lists 19 T cell receptor beta chains sequenced from one sample in a study of PD-1 blockade in classical Hodgkin lymphoma. All patients experienced relapse after autologous stem cell transplantation, and brentuximab vedotin exposure was variable. TCRdb's copy holds only in-frame clones and misses some; the assay was immunoSEQ multiplex PCR. The table records approximately 20,000 clones, less than 85% of them present only once. Material: peripheral blood mononuclear cells (PBMCs), obtained before the second cycle of nivolumab. The receptors here all came from a human donor with classical Hodgkin lymphoma.

The CDR3 nucleotides are TGTGCCAGCAGCCCCTCGACTAGCGGGAGAGGCACCGGGGAGCTGTTTTTT. Its protein is CASSPSTSGRGTGELFF. This rearrangement joins TRBV7-7 to TRBJ2-2; 12 bases map to TRBD2. Germline CDR1 reads SSHAT; CDR2 reads FNYEAQ (reference sequence). CDR3 length: 17 residues. J was trimmed by 4 bases and V by 5 bases; bases with no gene match: 8. Combining the CDR3 with reference TRBV7-7 and TRBJ2-2 gives the whole variable domain GAGVSQSPRYKVTKRGQDVTLRCDPISSHATLYWYQQALGQGPEFLTYFNYEAQPDKSGLPSDRFSAERPEGSISTLTIQRTEQRDSAMYRCASSPSTSGRGTGELFFGEGSRLTVL.

The V call is TRBV7-2, the J call TRBJ1-2, with 8 bases identical to TRBD1. V shed 3 bases and J 8 bases; nucleotides not matched to a gene: 8. Germline loops: CDR1 SGHTA, CDR2 FQGNSA. The CDR3 consists of 14 residues. The CDR3 loop reads CASSLGQEGVGYTF. The DNA of the CDR3 is TGTGCCAGCAGCTTGGGACAGGAAGGCGTCGGCTACACCTTC.

The rearrangement joins TRBV6-6 to TRBJ2-1; TRBD2 agrees at 15 bases. Per germline, CDR1 MNHNY and CDR2 SVGAGI (reference sequence). This CDR3 contains 16 residues. J gave up 0 bases and V 8 bases, and 2 bases lay outside the gene matches. CDR3 nucleotides: TGTGCCAGCGGACTAGCGGGAGGGAGCTCCTACAATGAGCAGTTCTTC. Translation gives CASGLAGGSSYNEQFF.

The chain is built from TRBV6-5 and TRBJ2-7, with D perhaps TRBD2 (5 bases). Germline values: CDR1 MNHEY, CDR2 SVGAGI. This CDR3 contains 14 residues. The V gene lost 6 bases and the J gene lost 2 bases, with 14 bases spanning the gap. CDR3 protein: CASSLLAAPYEQYF. The CDR3 DNA sequence: TGTGCCAGCAGCCTGCTAGCTGCGCCCTACGAGCAGTACTTC.

The chain couples TRBV5-1 to TRBJ2-3; no firm D call. V was cut by 2 bases and J by 3 bases, with 4 bases left in between. The CDR3 loop spans 12 amino acids. CDR1 is SGHRS, CDR2 YFSETQ, per germline. The CDR3 DNA is TGCGCCAGCAGCTTTGGGACAGATACGCAGTATTTT. Translation: CASSFGTDTQYF.

The V and J genes are TRBV18 and TRBJ1-1; D not resolved. CDR1 is KGHSH, CDR2 LQKENI, per germline. CDR3 length equals 15 residues. V was shortened by 5 bases and J by 0 bases, with 13 bases between the two germline ends. The CDR3 spells CASSSQSWMNTEAFF. In nucleotides, the CDR3 is TGTGCCAGCTCATCCCAATCGTGGATGAACACTGAAGCTTTCTTT.

This chain uses TRBV5-1 with TRBJ1-1; a weak D match, TRBD1 (6 bases). From germline, CDR1 is SGHRS and CDR2 YFSETQ. Trimming shortened V by 4 bases and J by 5 bases, and 9 bases separated the two germline ends. There are 12 residues in the CDR3. The CDR3 DNA is TGCGCCAGCAGCACAGGGAGGACTGAAGCTTTCTTT. Its protein is CASSTGRTEAFF.

The rearrangement joins TRBV6-1 to TRBJ2-1; D is undetermined. The CDR3 spans 16 residues. Trimming pared 2 bases from V and 0 bases from J, leaving 11 bases between. Germline V CDR1 and CDR2: MNHNS, SASEGT. The CDR3 sequence: CASSERPVSSYNEQFF. CDR3 nucleotides: TGTGCCAGCAGTGAACGGCCAGTCAGCTCCTACAATGAGCAGTTCTTC.

The rearrangement joins TRBV19 to TRBJ2-2; the D gene is possibly TRBD1 (5 bases). The germline CDR1 and CDR2 sequences are LNHDA and SQIVND (reference sequence). Trimming pared 9 bases from V and 2 bases from J, leaving 13 bases between. This CDR3 comprises 14 residues. The CDR3 DNA reads as TGTGCCAGCTCGACAGCACTTAACACCGGGGAGCTGTTTTTT. Translation gives CASSTALNTGELFF.

The chain links TRBV4-2 to TRBJ2-5; 7 nucleotides agree with TRBD2. V was pared by 4 bases and J by 5 bases, with 4 bases of the junction left unmatched. The CDR3 totals 13 residues. Germline V CDR1 and CDR2: LGHNA, YNFKEQ. The CDR3 protein is CASSPTSRETQYF. As DNA, the CDR3 is TGTGCCAGCAGCCCGACTAGCCGGGAGACCCAGTACTTC.

J is TRBJ1-2 and V is TRBV19; TRBD1 is a possible D gene (5 bases). There are 12 residues in the CDR3. The V end was cut by 7 bases, the J end by 5 bases, with 11 bases between. The germline CDR1 and CDR2 sequences are LNHDA and SQIVND (reference sequence). Here the CDR3 reads CASKSSGYGYTF. CDR3 sequence (DNA): TGTGCCAGTAAGAGTTCAGGGTATGGCTACACCTTC.

V gene TRBV28 combines with J gene TRBJ1-1; 10 bases are shared with TRBD1. Germline V gene lookup returns CDR1 MDHEN and CDR2 SYDVKM. CDR3 length: 15 amino acids. The V gene end was trimmed by 5 bases and the J gene end by 4 bases; junction bases not matched to a gene: 7. The CDR3 region has the DNA TGTGCCAGCAGTCCCCGGACAGGGGGGAGCACTGAAGCTTTCTTT. Its translation is CASSPRTGGSTEAFF.

The chain uses TRBV25-1 and TRBJ2-2; a possible D gene is TRBD2 (5 bases). Looked up from germline, CDR1 is MGHDK and CDR2 is SYGVNS. There are 11 residues in the CDR3. Trimming took 6 bases from V and 11 from J, leaving 10 bases between them. For the CDR3, the DNA is TGTGCCAGCAGGAGGGATTTTGAGCTGTTTTTT. As protein: CASRRDFELFF.

This chain links TRBV6-5 with TRBJ2-5; perhaps TRBD2 as D (6 bases). Germline lookup yields CDR1 MNHEY and CDR2 SVGAGI. This CDR3 is 12 amino acids long. Deletions cut 9 bases from V and 2 bases from J, with 10 bases between. The CDR3 nucleotides read TGTGCCAGTTCCGGGGGACAAGAGACCCAGTACTTC. Translating it yields CASSGGQETQYF.

The chain recombines TRBV11-1 with TRBJ1-1, with 8 bases matching TRBD1. Trimming at V came to 5 bases and at J to 3 bases, leaving 5 bases not matched to a gene. CDR3 length: 14 residues. Germline V gives CDR1 SGHAT, CDR2 FQDESV (reference sequence). CDR3: CASSGEQGDTEAFF. The CDR3 nucleotides read TGTGCCAGCAGCGGAGAACAGGGGGACACTGAAGCTTTCTTT.

As to this clone: Mismatch with germline at one junction end may stem from a read error. This chain links TRBV7-7 with TRBJ2-3, with 12 bases identical to TRBD1. CDR1 is SSHAT and CDR2 is FNYEAQ in the germline V gene (reference sequence). There are 16 residues in the CDR3. The CDR3 DNA reads TGTGCTAGCAGCTTAGGGACAGGGGGCCCCACAGATACGCAGTATTTT. Its translation: CASSLGTGGPTDTQYF.

The CDR3 DNA reads as TGTGCCAGCAGTGGGTCCGCCGGGGAGCTGTTTTTT. Translation: CASSGSAGELFF. The chain combines TRBV25-1 with TRBJ2-2; D is unclear. The CDR3 is 12 residues long. V lost 4 bases to trimming and J lost 6 bases, with 6 bases between them. The germline CDR1 and CDR2 sequences are MGHDK and SYGVNS.

The chain uses TRBV28 and TRBJ2-5; no reliable D call. The CDR3 spans 13 residues. Germline V gene sequence: CDR1 MDHEN, CDR2 SYDVKM. Trimming left V 5 bases short and J 4 bases short, with 11 bases between. CDR3 sequence: CASSLPPSETQYF. The CDR3 DNA sequence: TGTGCCAGCAGTCTGCCTCCCTCAGAGACCCAGTACTTC.

The gene calls are TRBV5-5 and TRBJ1-1; tentatively, D is TRBD1 (6 bases). Germline CDR1 is SGHKS and CDR2 is YYEKEE (reference sequence). The V and J ends lost 2 bases and 4 bases respectively, with 12 bases between them. The CDR3 sequence is 14 residues long. CDR3: CASSLQGMATEAFF. The CDR3, as DNA: TGTGCCAGCAGCTTACAGGGTATGGCCACTGAAGCTTTCTTT.